The sequence of this T cell receptor beta chain was determined in a study of cytomegalovirus exposure and HLA in healthy donors. Study-wide background: Falling in the Caucasian-associated ancestry cluster were about 83% of around 370 genotyped donors. General study results and limits: Because they were indistinguishable, some V segments, including TRBV6-2 and TRBV6-3, were excluded. It emerged from a later analysis that several of the most significant clusters appeared to be linked to common viral pathogens.

CDR3 length: 14 residues. The germline gives CDR1 SQVTM, CDR2 ANQGSEA. V gave up 7 bases and J gave up 3 bases; unmatched junction bases: 6. Turning to this clone: Its target is unknown.

Regarding donors, all were healthy bone marrow donors. A multiplex PCR was run with 60 Vbeta primers and 13 Jbeta primers. TCRdb's copy holds only in-frame clones and misses some; the assay was immunoSEQ multiplex PCR. The repertoire holds around 98,000 clones, with 65% to 80% as singletons. This chain links TRBV29-1 with TRBJ2-2; 9 bases fit TRBD2. The sequence derives from a human donor in good health. The sequencing sample was made of PBMCs. CDR3 sequence: CSASTSGYTGELFF. DNA for the CDR3: TGCAGCGCAAGCACTAGCGGGTACACCGGGGAGCTGTTTTTT.